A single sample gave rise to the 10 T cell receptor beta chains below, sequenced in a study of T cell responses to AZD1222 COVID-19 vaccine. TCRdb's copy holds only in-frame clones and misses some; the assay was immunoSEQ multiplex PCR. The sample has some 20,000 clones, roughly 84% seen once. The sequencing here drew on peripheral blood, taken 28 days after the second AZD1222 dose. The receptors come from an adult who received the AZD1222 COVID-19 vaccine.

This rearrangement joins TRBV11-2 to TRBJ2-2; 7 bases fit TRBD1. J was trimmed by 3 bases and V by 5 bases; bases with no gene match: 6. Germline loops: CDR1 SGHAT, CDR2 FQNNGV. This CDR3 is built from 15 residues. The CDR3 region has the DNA TGTGCCAGCAGCCGACAGGGCTCGTACACCGGGGAGCTGTTTTTT. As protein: CASSRQGSYTGELFF.

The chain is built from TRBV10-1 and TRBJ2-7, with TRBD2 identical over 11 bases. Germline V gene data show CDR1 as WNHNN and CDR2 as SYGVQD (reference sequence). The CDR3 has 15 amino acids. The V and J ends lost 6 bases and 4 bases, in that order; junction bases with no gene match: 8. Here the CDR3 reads CASSPTSGSRYEQYF. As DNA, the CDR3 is TGCGCCAGCAGCCCTACTAGCGGGAGTCGATACGAGCAGTACTTC.

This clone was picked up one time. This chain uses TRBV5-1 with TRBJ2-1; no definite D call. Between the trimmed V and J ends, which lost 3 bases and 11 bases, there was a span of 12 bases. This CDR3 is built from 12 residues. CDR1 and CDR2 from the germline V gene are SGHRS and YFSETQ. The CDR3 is CASSWDTMKQFF. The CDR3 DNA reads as TGCGCCAGCAGCTGGGATACAATGAAGCAGTTCTTC.

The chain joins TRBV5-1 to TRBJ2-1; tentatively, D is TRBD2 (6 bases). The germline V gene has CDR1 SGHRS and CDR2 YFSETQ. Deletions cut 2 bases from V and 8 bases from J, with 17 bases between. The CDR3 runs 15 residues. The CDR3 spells CASSLDPGALDEQFF. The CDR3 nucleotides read TGCGCCAGCAGCTTAGACCCGGGAGCCTTGGATGAGCAGTTCTTC.

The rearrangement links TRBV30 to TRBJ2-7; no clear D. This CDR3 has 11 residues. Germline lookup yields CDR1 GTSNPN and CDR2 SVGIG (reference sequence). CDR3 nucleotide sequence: TGTGCTACCCGTTTTAAGTACGAGCAGTACTTC. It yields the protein CATRFKYEQYF.

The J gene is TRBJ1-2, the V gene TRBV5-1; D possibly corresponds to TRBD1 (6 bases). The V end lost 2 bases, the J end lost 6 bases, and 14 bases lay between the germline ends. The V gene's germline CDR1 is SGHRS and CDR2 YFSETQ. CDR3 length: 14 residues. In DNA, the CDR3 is TGCGCCAGCAGCTTTTTAACGGACAGAGATGGCTACACCTTC. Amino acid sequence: CASSFLTDRDGYTF.

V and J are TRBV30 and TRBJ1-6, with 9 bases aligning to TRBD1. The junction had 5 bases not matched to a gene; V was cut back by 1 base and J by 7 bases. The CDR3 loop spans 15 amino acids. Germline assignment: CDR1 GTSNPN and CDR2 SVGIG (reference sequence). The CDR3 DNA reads TGTGCCTGGAGTGGGAGGGGACAGGGAAATTCACCCCTCCACTTT. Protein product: CAWSGRGQGNSPLHF. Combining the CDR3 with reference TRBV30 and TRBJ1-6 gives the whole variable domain SQTIHQWPATLVQPVGSPLSLECTVEGTSNPNLYWYRQAAGRGLQLLFYSVGIGQISSEVPQNLSASRPQDRQFILSSKKLLLSDSGFYLCAWSGRGQGNSPLHFGNGTRLTVT.

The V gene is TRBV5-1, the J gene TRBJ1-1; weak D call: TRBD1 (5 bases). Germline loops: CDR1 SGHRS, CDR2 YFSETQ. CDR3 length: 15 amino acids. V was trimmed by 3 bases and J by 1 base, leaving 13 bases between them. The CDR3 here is CASSWGGGENTEAFF. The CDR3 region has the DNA TGCGCCAGCAGCTGGGGCGGAGGGGAGAACACTGAAGCTTTCTTT.

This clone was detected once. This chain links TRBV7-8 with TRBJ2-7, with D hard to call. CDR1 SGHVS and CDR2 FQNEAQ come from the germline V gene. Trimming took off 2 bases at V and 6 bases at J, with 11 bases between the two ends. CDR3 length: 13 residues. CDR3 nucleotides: TGTGCCAGCAGCTTATTGACGCTTGGCGAGCAGTACTTC. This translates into CASSLLTLGEQYF.

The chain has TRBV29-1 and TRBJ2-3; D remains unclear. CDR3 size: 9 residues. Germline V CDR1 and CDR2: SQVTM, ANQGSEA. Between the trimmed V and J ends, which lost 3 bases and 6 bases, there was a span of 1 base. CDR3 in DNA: TGCAGCGTTGACGATACGCAGTATTTT. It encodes CSVDDTQYF.